This entry lists 23 T cell receptor beta chains sequenced from one sample in a study of response to subunit inactivated influenza vaccine. TCRdb independently ran MiXCR on the RT-PCR reads; one entry per CDR3 protein. The sample carries a few hundred thousand distinct CDR3 sequences, about 14% recorded once. This material consisted of PBMCs from blood, taken approximately 12 days after vaccination. These receptor sequences come from a man in his forties or fifties who received an inactivated influenza vaccine.

In this sample, this clonotype turned up a few times. The chain joins TRBV12-3 or TRBV12-4 to TRBJ1-1; maybe TRBD1 (5 bases). Trimming cost V 5 bases and J 1 base, with 11 bases left between them. This CDR3 has 14 amino acids. The CDR3 sequence is CASSRKGTNTEAFF. CDR3 nucleotides: TGTGCCAGCAGTCGAAAGGGGACGAACACTGAAGCTTTCTTT.

The chain uses TRBV4-3 and TRBJ2-7; D is perhaps TRBD1 (5 bases). Trimming removed 5 bases at V and 3 bases at J, with 14 bases between. The CDR3 length is 14 residues. Per the germline V gene, CDR1 is LGHNA and CDR2 is YSLEER. This CDR3 reads CASSARLQVYEQYF. CDR3 in DNA: TGCGCCAGCAGCGCTCGTCTACAGGTCTACGAGCAGTACTTC.

The chain combines TRBV12-3 or TRBV12-4 with TRBJ2-3; no clear D gene. This CDR3 contains 14 residues. Trimming shortened V by 6 bases and J by 2 bases, and 12 bases separated the two germline ends. The CDR3 sequence: CASSPHGATDTQYF. CDR3 bases: TGTGCCAGCAGCCCTCATGGAGCCACAGATACGCAGTATTTT.

This clonotype was found many times. V and J are TRBV6-6 and TRBJ2-1; 7 positions match TRBD2. The V segment lost 8 bases and the J segment 9 bases; nucleotides outside the gene matches: 10. CDR1 is MNHNY, CDR2 SVGAGI, per germline (reference sequence). The CDR3 length is 13 residues. The CDR3 nucleotides read TGTGCCAGCGGGAGTGGGACTACGGGTGAGCAGTTCTTC. It codes for CASGSGTTGEQFF.

This clonotype has a single count. The chain links TRBV24-1 to TRBJ1-2; 12 nucleotides line up with TRBD1. The length of the CDR3 is 16 residues. Germline V CDR1 and CDR2: KGHDR, SFDVKD. V shed 3 bases, J shed 7 bases, and the junction held 8 bases outside the gene matches. The DNA for the CDR3 is TGTGCCACCAGTGATCTAGGGACAGGGGGCGCGGTTGGCTACACCTTC. Translated, it gives CATSDLGTGGAVGYTF.

This chain connects TRBV7-2 to TRBJ2-7; D possibly corresponds to TRBD1 (5 bases). This CDR3 spans 15 amino acids. Germline CDR1 is SGHTA and CDR2 is FQGNSA. Trimming cost V 5 bases and J 2 bases, with 16 bases left between them. CDR3 amino acids: CASSIVAGLTYEQYF. The CDR3 coding sequence is TGTGCCAGCAGCATTGTGGCAGGGCTCACCTACGAGCAGTACTTC.

This clonotype was observed a few times. This chain uses TRBV2 with TRBJ2-1; 7 nucleotides match TRBD1. This CDR3 contains 16 residues. The J segment lost 3 bases and the V segment lost 2 bases, leaving 7 bases of the junction unmatched. The germline V gene encodes CDR1 SNHLY and CDR2 FYNNEI. The CDR3 region is CASSEWGQLIYNEQFF. Here the CDR3 DNA reads TGTGCCAGCAGTGAATGGGGACAGCTAATCTACAATGAGCAGTTCTTC.

This chain joins TRBV20-1 and TRBJ2-7; D gene unclear. The V end was cut by 3 bases, the J end by 1 base, with 13 bases between. The CDR3 contains 14 residues. Germline values: CDR1 DFQATT, CDR2 SNEGSKA (reference sequence). The DNA of the CDR3 is TGCAGTGCTAGTCAGTTTGGCCAATCCTACGAGCAGTACTTC. Residues: CSASQFGQSYEQYF.

This clonotype showed up just a few times. The chain links TRBV6-2 or TRBV6-3 to TRBJ1-5, with TRBD1 as a possible D gene (6 bases). Trimming stripped 3 bases from V and 1 base from J, with 10 bases between. The CDR3 consists of 15 residues. Germline CDR1 MNHEY, CDR2 SVGEGT. DNA of the CDR3: TGTGCCAGCAGTTATTTCGGGGGCAGCAATCAGCCCCAGCATTTT. As protein: CASSYFGGSNQPQHF.

The chain couples TRBV7-3 to TRBJ2-5; 7 bases are a match to TRBD2. Per germline, CDR1 SGHTA and CDR2 FQGTGA. V shed 5 bases and J 1 base; nucleotides not matched to a gene: 7. The CDR3 length is 15 residues. DNA of the CDR3: TGTGCCAGCAGCCTTAATGGGGGGGTCCAAGAGACCCAGTACTTC. Amino acid sequence: CASSLNGGVQETQYF.

The V and J genes are TRBV27 and TRBJ1-6; perhaps TRBD1 as D (6 bases). The V and J ends lost 0 bases and 7 bases respectively, with 13 bases between them. CDR3 length equals 16 residues. Germline values: CDR1 MNHEY, CDR2 SMNVEV (reference sequence). CDR3 DNA sequence: TGTGCCAGCAGTTTATCCCCACAGGGTCGGAATTCACCCCTCCACTTT. Amino acids: CASSLSPQGRNSPLHF.

The chain joins TRBV11-2 to TRBJ2-7; TRBD1 or TRBD2 may be the D gene (6 bases each). Looked up from germline, CDR1 is SGHAT and CDR2 is FQNNGV. Trimming cost V 5 bases and J 1 base, with 27 bases left between them. This CDR3 comprises 19 residues. The CDR3 region has the DNA TGTGCCAGCAGCCCAAATCCTGCCGGGGGCCCACTACCATCCTACGAGCAGTACTTC. This gives the protein CASSPNPAGGPLPSYEQYF.

This clonotype was detected a few times. This rearrangement joins TRBV4-2 to TRBJ2-3; D might be TRBD2 (6 bases). The CDR3 spans 16 residues. Germline-derived CDR1 and CDR2 are LGHNA and YNFKEQ. Trimming stripped 2 bases from V and 0 bases from J, with 12 bases between. The CDR3 is CASSQLSGSSTDTQYF. CDR3 DNA: TGTGCCAGCAGCCAACTAAGCGGGTCCAGCACAGATACGCAGTATTTT.

This clonotype appeared a few times. The CDR3 DNA sequence: TGTGCCAGCAGCACCCGACAGGGGGGACCGCAGTATTTT. Amino acid sequence: CASSTRQGGPQYF. The J gene is TRBJ2-3, the V gene TRBV11-2; 9 positions match TRBD1. CDR3 size: 13 residues. Germline CDR1 is SGHAT and CDR2 is FQNNGV. V lost 5 bases, J lost 10 bases, and 7 bases stayed unmatched.

This clonotype appeared a few times. This sequence joins TRBV10-1 and TRBJ1-2; D not resolved. Germline-derived CDR1 and CDR2 are WNHNN and SYGVQD (reference sequence). CDR3 length: 13 residues. V was cut by 3 bases and J by 2 bases, with 7 bases left in between. The CDR3 DNA reads TGCGCCAGCAGTGACGATCCCAACTATGGCTACACCTTC. Protein: CASSDDPNYGYTF.

This clonotype was recorded at least ten times. The genes are TRBV28 and TRBJ2-1, with D tentatively TRBD1 or TRBD2 (6 bases each). V shed 7 bases and J shed 2 bases, with 9 bases lying between them. This CDR3 region has 13 residues. CDR1 and CDR2 from the germline V gene are MDHEN and SYDVKM. The CDR3 DNA reads as TGTGCCAGCAATGGGGGGCCCTACAATGAGCAGTTCTTC. Its translation: CASNGGPYNEQFF.

This clonotype has ten or more counts. The chain recombines TRBV12-3 or TRBV12-4 with TRBJ2-7, with TRBD1 as a possible D gene (6 bases). The V end was cut by 6 bases, the J end by 7 bases, with 19 bases between. The CDR3 covers 14 residues. CDR3 residues: CASSLDRSSGEQYF. The CDR3 DNA is TGTGCCAGCAGCCTTGACAGGTCCTCGGGGGAGCAGTACTTC.

The V and J genes are TRBV7-2 and TRBJ2-1, with a possible D match to TRBD1 (6 bases). Germline-derived CDR1 and CDR2 are SGHTA and FQGNSA. This CDR3 region has 14 residues. Trimming left V 2 bases short and J 6 bases short, with 11 bases between. The DNA for the CDR3 is TGTGCCAGCAGCTTACCTAACAGGGCCAATGAGCAGTTCTTC. It yields the protein CASSLPNRANEQFF.

This clonotype was recorded a few times. The genes are TRBV5-1 and TRBJ2-5, with D possibly called TRBD1 or TRBD2 (5 bases each). The CDR3 is 14 amino acids. Trimming pared 3 bases from V and 1 base from J, leaving 10 bases between. Germline V gene data show CDR1 as SGHRS and CDR2 as YFSETQ. This CDR3 is CASSSGRPQETQYF. Written as DNA, the CDR3 is TGCGCCAGCAGCTCGGGACGGCCCCAAGAGACCCAGTACTTC. Filled out from reference TRBV5-1 and TRBJ2-5, the complete variable domain reads KAGVTQTPRYLIKTRGQQVTLSCSPISGHRSVSWYQQTPGQGLQFLFEYFSETQRNKGNFPGRFSGRQFSNSRSEMNVSTLELGDSALYLCASSSGRPQETQYFGPGTRLLVL.

The chain is built from TRBV7-9 and TRBJ2-5; a possible D gene is TRBD2 (5 bases). Trimming cost V 6 bases and J 1 base, with 12 bases left between them. The V gene's germline CDR1 is SEHNR and CDR2 FQNEAQ (reference sequence). This CDR3 is 14 amino acids long. This CDR3 is CASRYSSPQETQYF. CDR3 nucleotides: TGTGCCAGCAGATACTCTAGCCCCCAAGAGACCCAGTACTTC.

The rearrangement joins TRBV7-9 to TRBJ1-2; no clear D. V was pared by 5 bases and J by 0 bases, with 10 bases between. This CDR3 spans 14 amino acids. Germline values: CDR1 SEHNR, CDR2 FQNEAQ (reference sequence). CDR3 coding DNA: TGTGCCAGCAGCGACGGTGGCGCTAACTATGGCTACACCTTC. Encoded protein: CASSDGGANYGYTF.

The chain recombines TRBV2 with TRBJ1-1, with 9 positions matching TRBD1. Trimming removed 9 bases from V and 2 bases from J; junction bases left unmatched: 7. This CDR3 region has 14 residues. Germline lookup yields CDR1 SNHLY and CDR2 FYNNEI. The CDR3 bases are TGTGCCAGGCTTGGGACAGGGATAAACACTGAAGCTTTCTTT. Its translation is CARLGTGINTEAFF.

There are a few counts of this clonotype. CDR3 DNA sequence: TGTGCCAGCTCACCTTACAGGGGGTCGACTTTGAACACTGAAGCTTTCTTT. This gives the protein CASSPYRGSTLNTEAFF. The chain carries TRBV18 and TRBJ1-1; TRBD1 matches at 8 bases. This CDR3 has 17 residues. Germline CDR1 and CDR2: KGHSH and LQKENI. Unmatched junction bases numbered 9, after V lost 3 bases and J lost 0 bases. Using reference TRBV18 and TRBJ1-1 for the parts outside the CDR3, the full variable domain is NAGVMQNPRHLVRRRGQEARLRCSPMKGHSHVYWYRQLPEEGLKFMVYLQKENIIDESGMPKERFSAEFPKEGPSILRIQQVVRGDSAAYFCASSPYRGSTLNTEAFFGQGTRLTVV.